Following are 15 T cell receptor beta chains from one sample sequenced in a study of T-cell reconstitution after alpha-beta-depleted transplantation in children (dated by TCRdb to the mid-2010s). The treatment or condition label corresponds to: allogeneic hematopoietic cell transplantation with graft depleted of TCRalphabeta T cells and CD19 B cells. Libraries were made using PCR. Data came from an Illumina HiSeq 2500. Molecular barcoding was employed in the preparation of TCR libraries, with unique molecular identifiers being used to normalize TCRbeta repertoire quantification. TCRdb's own reprocessing of the public reads used fastp at Q25 and MiXCR and kept productive beta chains. Rows matching on CDR3 protein sequence are summarized as one entry with the most common DNA and genes. The sample data list about 980,000 distinct CDR3 sequences, and 25% to 30% of these were observed just once. The leading ten clones occupy under 30% of the sample.

The sample here was PBMCs, mostly from graft donor cells, taken 360 days after TCRalphabeta/CD19-depleted stem cell transplant. Receptors originate from a boy under two years old who had a stem cell transplant for SCID, so the T cells may come from the graft donor.

The V and J genes are TRBV27 and TRBJ2-6; D unclear. Germline loops: CDR1 MNHEY, CDR2 SMNVEV (reference sequence). CDR3 length equals 15 residues. Trimming removed 6 bases at V and 4 bases at J, with 13 bases between. The DNA of the CDR3 is TGTGCCAGCAGCACCCGAGCCTCCGGGGCCAACGTCCTGACTTTC. Translated, it gives CASSTRASGANVLTF.

This clonotype appeared a few times. This rearrangement joins TRBV13 to TRBJ1-5; D is possibly TRBD1 (6 bases). Deletions cut 0 bases from V and 3 bases from J, with 15 bases between. This CDR3 comprises 17 residues. Germline CDR1 is PRHDT and CDR2 is FYEKMQ (reference sequence). CDR3 nucleotide sequence: TGTGCCAGCAGCTTAGGTGCGGCAGGGGCCTTCAATCAGCCCCAGCATTTT. It encodes CASSLGAAGAFNQPQHF.

The rearrangement uses TRBV9 and TRBJ2-1; maybe TRBD2 (6 bases). Per germline, CDR1 SGDLS and CDR2 YYNGEE. With 1 base removed from V and 2 bases from J, the gap between germline ends came to 16 bases. This CDR3 is 17 amino acids long. The CDR3 bases are TGTGCCAGCAGCGTACGCTCGGCGGGGTCGGCCTACAATGAGCAGTTCTTC. It translates to CASSVRSAGSAYNEQFF.

The table lists this clonotype with a count of one. The chain employs TRBV7-9 and TRBJ1-2, with 8 bases that match TRBD1. The germline gives CDR1 SEHNR, CDR2 FQNEAQ (reference sequence). Germline trimming cut 8 bases from V and 9 bases from J; bases unmatched to any gene: 14. The CDR3 spans 14 residues. CDR3 region: CASGLPGQGTSYTF. The CDR3 DNA sequence: TGTGCCAGCGGACTGCCCGGACAGGGTACAAGCTACACCTTC.

This clonotype showed up just once. It may be a read error: a sequence one base away is much more abundant. V usage is TRBV9 and J usage is TRBJ1-1, with D possibly TRBD1 on 5 matching bases. Germline assignment: CDR1 SGDLS and CDR2 YYNGEE. This CDR3 region has 17 residues. CDR3: CTSSVGRGSLLNTEAFF. CDR3 sequence (DNA): TGTACCAGCAGCGTAGGGAGGGGCAGCCTTTTAAACACTGAAGCTTTCTTT.

V is TRBV7-9 and J is TRBJ2-5; a possible D gene is TRBD2 (6 bases). Germline V gene lookup returns CDR1 SEHNR and CDR2 FQNEAQ (reference sequence). V was clipped by 1 base and J by 7 bases, with 19 bases between them. The CDR3 runs to 16 residues. CDR3 sequence reads: CASSLVDGTHRWTQYF. CDR3 sequence (DNA): TGTGCCAGCAGCTTAGTGGATGGGACTCATCGGTGGACCCAGTACTTC.

The V and J genes are TRBV20-1 and TRBJ2-3; perhaps TRBD1 as D (6 bases). The germline V gene has CDR1 DFQATT and CDR2 SNEGSKA (reference sequence). V lost 5 bases, J lost 3 bases, and 18 bases lay in between. The CDR3 is 15 amino acids. CDR3 in amino acids: CSAFPDSRGTDTQYF. CDR3 nucleotides: TGCAGTGCTTTCCCGGACAGCCGAGGAACAGATACGCAGTATTTT.

This clonotype was observed a few times. V is TRBV28 and J is TRBJ2-7; D remains unclear. This CDR3 is 15 amino acids long. The V gene lost 7 bases and the J gene lost 2 bases, with 18 bases spanning the gap. The germline V gene has CDR1 MDHEN and CDR2 SYDVKM. This CDR3 is CASKPLDALTYEQYF. CDR3 DNA sequence: TGTGCCAGCAAACCCCTTGACGCATTAACCTACGAGCAGTACTTC.

V gene TRBV5-1 combines with J gene TRBJ1-1; 7 nucleotides line up with TRBD1. Germline V gene lookup returns CDR1 SGHRS and CDR2 YFSETQ. V shed 4 bases, J shed 1 base, and the junction held 7 bases outside the gene matches. The CDR3 consists of 15 residues. The DNA of the CDR3 is TGCGCCAGCAGCCCGACGACAGGGAAGAACACTGAAGCTTTCTTT. As protein: CASSPTTGKNTEAFF.

This chain links TRBV10-3 with TRBJ1-2; no clear D gene. This CDR3 comprises 16 residues. Germline assignment: CDR1 ENHRY and CDR2 SYGVKD. V lost 2 bases and J lost 8, with 21 bases in between. The CDR3 coding sequence is TGTGCCATCAGTGAGGGGGTAGGGCGTCCAATCGGGGGCTACACCTTC. Translating gives CAISEGVGRPIGGYTF.

This clonotype has only a few counts. The chain joins TRBV9 to TRBJ1-6; D is perhaps TRBD1 (5 bases). The CDR3 contains 15 residues. V was pared by 0 bases and J by 8 bases, with 12 bases between. Germline V lookup: CDR1 SGDLS, CDR2 YYNGEE. DNA for the CDR3: TGTGCCAGCAGCGTAGCTCCAGGGTTGGATTCACCCCTCCACTTT. Translated, it gives CASSVAPGLDSPLHF.

This clonotype showed up just a few times. CDR3 region: CASSLDSPPYEQYF. As DNA, the CDR3 is TGTGCCAGCAGCTTAGATTCGCCTCCCTACGAGCAGTACTTC. The genes are TRBV11-2 and TRBJ2-7; D remains ambiguous. Trimming left V 0 bases short and J 2 bases short, with 8 bases between. The CDR3 extends over 14 amino acids. Germline CDR1 is SGHAT and CDR2 is FQNNGV.

V gene TRBV4-1 combines with J gene TRBJ2-3; 11 bases fit TRBD2. Germline V gene data show CDR1 as MGHRA and CDR2 as YSYEKL. The CDR3 has 16 residues. Unmatched junction bases numbered 4, after V lost 4 bases and J lost 1 base. CDR3 protein: CASSRLLAGGTDTQYF. The CDR3 nucleotides read TGCGCCAGCAGCCGCTTACTAGCGGGGGGCACAGATACGCAGTATTTT.

To note about this clonotype: A much larger clone differs by one base, so this may be a read error. The chain combines TRBV9 with TRBJ2-5, with unresolved D. In germline, CDR1 is SGDLS, CDR2 YYNGEE. This CDR3 is 14 amino acids long. The CDR3: CASSSYAEQETHYF. CDR3 bases: TGTGCCAGCAGCTCCTACGCGGAACAAGAGACCCACTACTTC. Full variable domain (outside the CDR3, taken from reference TRBV9 and TRBJ2-5): DSGVTQTPKHLITATGQRVTLRCSPRSGDLSVYWYQQSLDQGLQFLIQYYNGEERAKGNILERFSAQQFPDLHSELNLSSLELGDSALYFCASSSYAEQETHYFGPGTRLLVL.

V gene TRBV18 combines with J gene TRBJ2-7; D remains unclear. The germline gives CDR1 KGHSH, CDR2 LQKENI. The CDR3 runs to 12 residues. Trimming removed 2 bases at V and 6 bases at J, with 8 bases between. CDR3: CASSPGRSEQYF. In nucleotides, the CDR3 is TGTGCCAGCTCACCAGGACGGAGCGAGCAGTACTTC.